This T cell receptor beta chain was obtained from a study of T cell responses to AZD1222 COVID-19 vaccine. Findings of the study overall: Just six people given AZD1222 tested seropositive at baseline.

Regarding this clone: Antigen specificity is unknown.

Second doses were pooled across both intervals (about 4 or about 12 weeks). Germline CDR1 MNHEY, CDR2 SVGEGT. CDR3 length: 14 residues. Trimming removed 6 bases from V and 6 bases from J, with 15 bases in between. Sequenced by immunoSEQ multiplex PCR; TCRdb stores in-frame clones only, minus some. The repertoire holds around 150,000 clones, with 91% as singletons. The sequence derives from an adult who received the AZD1222 COVID-19 vaccine. J is TRBJ2-1 and V is TRBV6-2 or TRBV6-3, with D possibly being TRBD1 (5 bases). Sample: peripheral blood, taken 28 days after the second AZD1222 dose. In DNA form, the CDR3 reads TGTGCCAGCAGCCTTAATGGACAAATCAATGAGCAGTTCTTC. It is translated as CASSLNGQINEQFF.